One and the same sample provided the 15 T cell receptor beta chains below, sequenced in a study of blood T cell repertoires in COVID-19. Data came from immunoSEQ multiplex PCR; TCRdb stores just in-frame clones and leaves some out. The table includes about 220,000 clones, around 83% detected once. Specimen: peripheral blood. These receptors were taken from a man aged 45-65 years with active or convalescent COVID-19.

This clone was seen only once. The J gene is TRBJ2-1, the V gene TRBV7-6, with D possibly being TRBD1 (6 bases). The V end lost 6 bases, the J end lost 5 bases, and 17 bases lay between the germline ends. The CDR3 covers 15 residues. Germline assignment: CDR1 SGHVS and CDR2 FNYEAQ. The CDR3 DNA reads as TGTGCCAGCAGTCCCCGGAGAGGGGGAAACAATGAGCAGTTCTTC. Encoded protein: CASSPRRGGNNEQFF.

This clone was observed a single time. This chain joins TRBV28 and TRBJ1-1; TRBD1 matches at 9 bases. The CDR3 has 15 residues. The germline gives CDR1 MDHEN, CDR2 SYDVKM. V trimming: 2 bases; J trimming: 4 bases; junction bases outside the gene matches: 5. The CDR3 DNA reads as TGTGCCAGCAGTTTAACAGGGGGCGCGGGCACTGAAGCTTTCTTT. Its protein is CASSLTGGAGTEAFF.

The CDR3: CASSPGLAGPRGTGELFF. DNA of the CDR3: TGTGCCAGCAGCCCTGGACTAGCGGGACCTCGAGGCACCGGGGAGCTGTTTTTT. The rearrangement joins TRBV5-4 to TRBJ2-2, with 12 bases fitting TRBD2. The CDR3 consists of 18 residues. V lost 4 bases to trimming and J lost 4 bases; unmatched junction nucleotides: 11. Per germline, CDR1 SGHNT and CDR2 YYREEE (reference sequence). The full variable domain, its missing parts supplied by reference TRBV5-4 and TRBJ2-2, is ETGVTQSPTHLIKTRGQQVTLRCSSQSGHNTVSWYQQALGQGPQFIFQYYREEENGRGNFPPRFSGLQFPNYSSELNVNALELDDSALYLCASSPGLAGPRGTGELFFGEGSRLTVL.

CDR3 in amino acids: CASSLLRRGGGEQYV. DNA for the CDR3: TGTGCCAGCAGTCTACTACGGAGGGGGGGAGGTGAGCAGTACGTC. This rearrangement joins TRBV28 to TRBJ2-7, with a weak D call TRBD2 (7 bases). This CDR3 has 15 amino acids. Per germline, CDR1 MDHEN and CDR2 SYDVKM. The V end lost 5 bases, the J end lost 7 bases, and 21 bases lay between the germline ends.

The chain joins TRBV24-1 to TRBJ2-3, with TRBD2 identical over 9 bases. The CDR3 runs to 14 residues. J lost 0 bases, V lost 9 bases, and 3 bases had no gene match. CDR1 and CDR2 (germline): KGHDR, SFDVKD. The CDR3 spells CATQGTSSTDTQYF. The DNA of the CDR3 is TGTGCCACCCAAGGGACTAGCAGCACAGATACGCAGTATTTT.

This clone has only one observation. The genes are TRBV6-6 and TRBJ1-4; tentative D call: TRBD1 (6 bases). The CDR3 sequence is 15 residues long. Trimming stripped 5 bases from V and 1 base from J, with 11 bases between. Germline V gene lookup returns CDR1 MNHNY and CDR2 SVGAGI (reference sequence). The CDR3 DNA sequence: TGTGCCAGCAGTAGCGCCAGGGGAACTAATGAAAAACTGTTTTTT. Protein: CASSSARGTNEKLFF.

J is TRBJ1-2 and V is TRBV19; TRBD1 aligns across 9 bases. Trimming cost V 5 bases and J 5 bases; bases outside gene matches: 6. From germline, CDR1 is LNHDA and CDR2 SQIVND (reference sequence). This CDR3 has 14 amino acids. CDR3 DNA sequence: TGTGCCAGTAGTGCCACAGGGGGCGGTTATGGCTACACCTTC. Protein product: CASSATGGGYGYTF.

The J gene is TRBJ2-1, the V gene TRBV27, with 9 bases fitting TRBD2. The trim removed 5 bases at V and 2 bases at J, leaving 4 bases unmatched. This CDR3 has 15 residues. Germline V lookup: CDR1 MNHEY, CDR2 SMNVEV (reference sequence). The CDR3 spells CASSISGSTYNEQFF. In nucleotides, the CDR3 is TGTGCCAGCAGTATTAGCGGGAGTACCTACAATGAGCAGTTCTTC.

The CDR3 coding sequence is TGTGCCACCGCCGGACAGGCGAACACTGAAGCTTTCTTT. Amino acid sequence: CATAGQANTEAFF. The V call is TRBV24-1, the J call TRBJ1-1; 7 bases are a match to TRBD1. V was clipped by 9 bases and J by 1 base; unmatched bases: 4. CDR3 length: 13 amino acids. Germline assignment: CDR1 KGHDR and CDR2 SFDVKD.

V and J are TRBV2 and TRBJ2-5, with D possibly being TRBD2 (5 bases). Germline loops: CDR1 SNHLY, CDR2 FYNNEI. Trimming removed 5 bases at V and 2 bases at J, with 12 bases between. This CDR3 region has 14 residues. CDR3 nucleotide sequence: TGTGCCAGCAGTCTAATGGAGGATCAAGAGACCCAGTACTTC. This encodes CASSLMEDQETQYF. The variable domain in full, with the rest retrieved from reference TRBV2 and TRBJ2-5, is EPEVTQTPSHQVTQMGQEVILRCVPISNHLYFYWYRQILGQKVEFLVSFYNNEISEKSEIFDDQFSVERPDGSNFTLKIRSTKLEDSAMYFCASSLMEDQETQYFGPGTRLLVL.

About this clone itself: Other DNA sequences in the sample encode the same CDR3. This chain uses TRBV18 with TRBJ1-2; tentative D call: TRBD1 (5 bases). The V gene's germline CDR1 is KGHSH and CDR2 LQKENI. V lost 3 bases and J lost 5, with 10 bases in between. The CDR3 has 13 residues. The CDR3, as DNA: TGTGCCAGCTCACCCAGGGAGGGGTATGGCTACACCTTC. It encodes CASSPREGYGYTF.

The CDR3 is CASSRQGGETQYF. The CDR3 DNA sequence: TGTGCCAGCTCACGTCAGGGGGGAGAGACCCAGTACTTC. The rearrangement links TRBV18 to TRBJ2-5, with a tentative D call TRBD1 (7 bases). Trimming left V 4 bases short and J 4 bases short, with 10 bases between. Germline CDR1 is KGHSH and CDR2 is LQKENI. CDR3 length equals 13 residues.

CDR3 amino acids: CASSGTGGLGYTF. In nucleotides, the CDR3 is TGTGCCAGCTCCGGAACAGGGGGCTTAGGCTACACCTTC. J is TRBJ1-2 and V is TRBV18; 9 bases fit TRBD1. This CDR3 is 13 amino acids long. Germline V gene data show CDR1 as KGHSH and CDR2 as LQKENI. V gave up 6 bases and J gave up 8 bases; unmatched junction bases: 7.

The chain is built from TRBV21-1 and TRBJ2-7; the table's D call, TRBD2, has no DNA check behind it. TRBV21-1 is noted as a pseudogene. The CDR3 has 22 residues. The CDR3 protein is CASSSLESMVFPGPNLLYEQYF. The CDR3 coding sequence is TGTGCCAGCAGCTCACTAGAGTCCATGGTCTTTCCAGGACCCAACCTTTTATACGAGCAGTACTTC.

The genes are TRBV9 and TRBJ1-6; D might be TRBD1 (6 bases). The CDR3 runs to 17 residues. Per the germline V gene, CDR1 is SGDLS and CDR2 is YYNGEE. The V gene lost 3 bases and the J gene lost 2 bases, with 15 bases spanning the gap. The CDR3 here is CASSASAGTPYNSPLHF. The CDR3 nucleotides read TGTGCCAGCAGCGCCTCAGCCGGGACACCCTATAATTCACCCCTCCACTTT.